The 10 T cell receptor beta chains below were found in one sample sequenced in a study of cytomegalovirus exposure and HLA in healthy donors. Researchers ran the PCR with 60 Vbeta and 13 Jbeta primers. Only in-frame clones appear in the TCRdb table, and some are missing; sequencing was by immunoSEQ multiplex PCR. Here the sample spans 150,000 to 200,000 clones, roughly 90% being singletons. The source material was PBMCs. These receptors were collected from a woman aged 18-29 years in good health and CMV-seronegative.

The chain has TRBV5-4 and TRBJ1-2, with a possible D match to TRBD1 (5 bases). Germline CDR1 reads SGHNT; CDR2 reads YYREEE (reference sequence). CDR3 length: 15 residues. Trimming pared 0 bases from V and 4 bases from J, leaving 13 bases between. The chain's CDR3 is CASSLGDLSGYGYTF. For the CDR3, the DNA is TGTGCCAGCAGCTTGGGGGACTTATCAGGCTATGGCTACACCTTC.

The chain is built from TRBV11-2 and TRBJ2-2; 7 nucleotides agree with TRBD1. The germline V gene has CDR1 SGHAT and CDR2 FQNNGV. J lost 7 bases, V lost 4 bases, and 9 bases had no gene match. The CDR3 is 15 residues long. CDR3 region: CASSSLRGHDGELFF. In DNA form, the CDR3 reads TGTGCCAGCAGCTCATTAAGGGGGCATGACGGGGAGCTGTTTTTT. Full variable domain (remainder filled in from reference TRBV11-2 and TRBJ2-2): EAGVAQSPRYKIIEKRQSVAFWCNPISGHATLYWYQQILGQGPKLLIQFQNNGVVDDSQLPKDRFSAERLKGVDSTLKIQPAKLEDSAVYLCASSSLRGHDGELFFGEGSRLTVL.

The chain joins TRBV11-2 to TRBJ1-1, with D maybe TRBD1 (6 bases). With 5 bases removed from V and 9 bases from J, the gap between germline ends came to 22 bases. This CDR3 has 15 residues. CDR1 and CDR2 from the germline V gene are SGHAT and FQNNGV. CDR3 sequence: CASSDSGGQGRQAFF. The CDR3 bases are TGTGCCAGCAGCGATAGTGGGGGCCAGGGTCGTCAAGCTTTCTTT.

This chain connects TRBV28 to TRBJ2-7, with D possibly matching TRBD2 (6 bases). Deletions cut 3 bases from V and 3 bases from J, with 9 bases between. The CDR3 sequence is 13 residues long. Germline CDR1 is MDHEN and CDR2 is SYDVKM. As DNA, the CDR3 is TGTGCCAGCAGTTTTGGCGGGAACTACGAGCAGTACTTC. Its translation is CASSFGGNYEQYF.

J is TRBJ2-1 and V is TRBV27; TRBD2 matches 9 bases. Trimming took 4 bases from V and 4 from J; bases not matched to a gene: 5. The length of the CDR3 is 15 residues. Germline V gene data show CDR1 as MNHEY and CDR2 as SMNVEV (reference sequence). CDR3 loop: CASSSSGIGYNEQFF. CDR3 in DNA: TGTGCCAGCAGTTCTAGCGGGATCGGATACAATGAGCAGTTCTTC.

This chain uses TRBV10-3 with TRBJ1-5, with unresolved D. Germline V gives CDR1 ENHRY, CDR2 SYGVKD. The V end was cut by 11 bases, the J end by 5 bases, with 16 bases between. This CDR3 region has 13 residues. CDR3 sequence reads: CASHLGEDQPQHF. The CDR3 nucleotides read TGTGCCTCTCACCTCGGGGAGGATCAGCCCCAGCATTTT.

The J gene is TRBJ1-5, the V gene TRBV30; perhaps TRBD1 as D (6 bases). Germline assignment: CDR1 GTSNPN and CDR2 SVGIG (reference sequence). This CDR3 is built from 15 residues. The ends were cut back, 0 bases at V and 7 bases at J, with 16 bases in the middle. This chain's CDR3 is CAWSVKFPRGQPQHF. The CDR3 DNA reads as TGTGCCTGGAGTGTAAAATTCCCAAGGGGGCAGCCCCAGCATTTT. The full variable domain, its missing parts supplied by reference TRBV30 and TRBJ1-5, is SQTIHQWPATLVQPVGSPLSLECTVEGTSNPNLYWYRQAAGRGLQLLFYSVGIGQISSEVPQNLSASRPQDRQFILSSKKLLLSDSGFYLCAWSVKFPRGQPQHFGDGTRLSIL.

The J gene is TRBJ2-7, the V gene TRBV4-1, with 9 bases identical to TRBD1. Germline values: CDR1 MGHRA, CDR2 YSYEKL. The CDR3 loop spans 19 amino acids. After removal of 6 bases from V and 6 bases from J, the junction contained 24 bases not matched to a gene. As DNA, the CDR3 is TGCGCCAGCAGACCCTCCGTAGGATCCACCGGGACAGGGCGTTTCGAGCAGTACTTC. Its protein is CASRPSVGSTGTGRFEQYF.

The CDR3, as DNA: TGTGCCAGCAGTAAACGGACAGTTGACGGCATTCAGTACTTC. Encoded protein: CASSKRTVDGIQYF. This chain joins TRBV6-6 and TRBJ2-4; a weak D match, TRBD1 (6 bases). The CDR3 contains 14 residues. Germline values: CDR1 MNHNY, CDR2 SVGAGI (reference sequence). V was clipped by 5 bases and J by 9 bases, with 17 bases between them.

This clone was picked up a small number of times. CDR3 in DNA: TGTGCCAGCTTAGGTGTTAGGGGGCGCGGCTATGGCTACACCTTC. The encoded protein is CASLGVRGRGYGYTF. The chain joins TRBV9 to TRBJ1-2; 7 nucleotides line up with TRBD1. This CDR3 comprises 15 residues. CDR1 is SGDLS, CDR2 YYNGEE, per germline. Trimming cost V 7 bases and J 4 bases; bases outside gene matches: 13.